This T cell receptor (beta chain) was identified in a study of a mutant IDH1 vaccine in newly diagnosed glioma. Overall study context: Patients' prior therapy spanned radiotherapy, temozolomide, or both; most underwent both. Study-wide results and caveats: Changes in top peripheral clonotypes did not appear linked to pseudoprogression. Patients mounted vaccine-induced immune responses in 93.3% of cases.

This clone was detected only a few times. Its antigen is as yet unknown. Per germline, CDR1 SGHVS and CDR2 FNYEAQ. V lost 8 bases and J 8 bases, leaving 15 bases between the germline ends. CDR3 length equals 13 residues. Clones were sequenced by immunoSEQ multiplex PCR, and TCRdb holds only the in-frame ones, with some missing. This sample carries about 24,000 clones, approximately 93% of them seen once, and the ten largest clones take around 8.4%. This sample's time point: baseline, week 1 (first vaccination visit). Treatment noted: pre-vaccination baseline after standard-of-care therapy. This clonotype was sampled from a man between 25 and 39 years old with glioma. The V call is TRBV7-6, the J call TRBJ1-4, with D maybe TRBD1 (5 bases). The sample in question was PBMCs, obtained from a glioma patient treated with radiotherapy, temozolomide or both. The CDR3 DNA follows: TGTGCCAGCGGGGGGACGGCTTACGAAAAACTGTTTTTT. Translation gives CASGGTAYEKLFF.